This T cell receptor (beta chain) was identified during a study of OX40 agonist ivuxolimab in advanced cancers. Study-wide results and caveats: At 0.1 to 3.0 mg/kg, clonal expansion of CD4+ and CD8+ blood T cells had occurred by week 6.

This CDR3 spans 14 amino acids. V shed 0 bases and J shed 6 bases, with 12 bases lying between them. Germline loops: CDR1 SGHNT, CDR2 YYREEE (reference sequence). Only in-frame clones appear in the TCRdb table, and some are missing; sequencing was by immunoSEQ multiplex PCR. The sample yields tens of thousands of clones, under 90% seen once. This clone occurred once. What it recognizes is unknown. The rearrangement links TRBV5-4 to TRBJ1-1, with D unclear. Sequenced here: CD4+ or CD8+ T cells sorted from blood, sampled in a trial of the OX40 agonist ivuxolimab. This sequence was found in an adult with an advanced solid tumor such as melanoma, head and neck, liver or kidney cancer. The CDR3 loop reads CASSLEGTASEAFF. The CDR3 region has the DNA TGTGCCAGCAGCTTGGAGGGAACGGCCTCTGAAGCTTTCTTT.